A single sample gave rise to the 24 T cell receptor beta chains below, sequenced in a study of blood T cell repertoires in COVID-19 (dated by TCRdb to 2019 to 2021). To prepare the library, the immunoSEQ multiplex PCR assay was applied. In its TCRdb copy, this immuneACCESS table keeps in-frame sequences only and misses some clones. Where compared with another copy, unresolved V genes explain less than half of these, and the others have no known cause. The sample table holds approximately 480,000 clones, of which 85% to 90% were seen once. Approximately 0.9% of the sample lies in the top ten. The sequencing sample was made of peripheral blood. These TCRs come from a man between 18 and 35 years old with COVID-19, enrolled during active disease.

The chain links TRBV3-1 (or the pseudogene TRBV3-2) to TRBJ2-3; D remains unclear. The CDR3 length is 14 residues. Trimming cost V 3 bases and J 0 bases, with 7 bases left between them. CDR1 LGHDT and CDR2 YNNKEL come from the germline V gene (reference sequence). This CDR3 reads CASSQAPSTDTQYF. CDR3 nucleotides: TGTGCCAGCAGCCAGGCTCCTAGCACAGATACGCAGTATTTT.

J is TRBJ1-6 and V is TRBV9; TRBD1 matches at 10 bases. V was clipped by 3 bases and J by 8 bases; unmatched bases: 5. The germline gives CDR1 SGDLS, CDR2 YYNGEE. The CDR3 contains 15 residues. For the CDR3, the DNA is TGTGCCAGCAGCGCCGGGACAGGGGAGGATTCACCCCTCCACTTT. Protein sequence: CASSAGTGEDSPLHF.

This chain links TRBV19 with TRBJ1-1; 9 nucleotides agree with TRBD1. With V trimmed by 5 bases and J by 2 bases, 6 bases remained unmatched. CDR3 length: 15 amino acids. CDR1 is LNHDA and CDR2 is SQIVND in the germline V gene (reference sequence). CDR3 sequence: CASSPDRGSNTEAFF. The CDR3 coding sequence is TGTGCCAGTAGTCCGGACAGGGGATCTAACACTGAAGCTTTCTTT.

The rearrangement links TRBV27 to TRBJ1-5; D is ambiguous. The CDR3 has 14 amino acids. The V and J ends lost 5 bases and 6 bases respectively, with 14 bases between them. The germline V gene encodes CDR1 MNHEY and CDR2 SMNVEV (reference sequence). The CDR3 region is CASSKTTRGQPQHF. The CDR3 DNA reads as TGTGCCAGCAGTAAGACCACCCGAGGTCAGCCCCAGCATTTT.

J is TRBJ2-1 and V is TRBV6-2 or TRBV6-3; 10 nucleotides line up with TRBD2. The trim removed 5 bases at V and 8 bases at J, leaving 9 bases unmatched. Germline V CDR1 and CDR2: MNHEY, SVGEGT. This CDR3 is built from 15 residues. The CDR3 sequence is CASSPLAGVGYEQFF. CDR3 nucleotides: TGTGCCAGCAGTCCCCTAGCGGGAGTTGGGTATGAGCAGTTCTTC.

V usage is TRBV6-6 and J usage is TRBJ1-2, with a weak D call TRBD1 (6 bases). With 2 bases removed from V and 2 bases from J, the gap between germline ends came to 9 bases. Germline V gene sequence: CDR1 MNHNY, CDR2 SVGAGI (reference sequence). The CDR3 covers 14 residues. The CDR3 sequence is CASSYVDRNYGYTF. In DNA, the CDR3 is TGTGCCAGCAGTTACGTCGACAGGAACTATGGCTACACCTTC.

CDR3 DNA sequence: TGCGCCAGCAGCCAAAGTCGGGGGGGAGAGCAGTTCTTC. Protein: CASSQSRGGEQFF. V and J are TRBV4-1 and TRBJ2-1; 8 bases align to TRBD2. With V trimmed by 2 bases and J by 10 bases, 4 bases remained unmatched. Germline V lookup: CDR1 MGHRA, CDR2 YSYEKL. The CDR3 has 13 amino acids.

The chain carries TRBV27 and TRBJ1-5, with D unclear. Trimming took off 7 bases at V and 7 bases at J, with 20 bases between the two ends. Germline values: CDR1 MNHEY, CDR2 SMNVEV (reference sequence). The CDR3 loop spans 15 amino acids. CDR3 in amino acids: CASMNTGTVWQPQHF. The CDR3 DNA reads as TGTGCCAGCATGAACACTGGTACAGTGTGGCAGCCCCAGCATTTT.

This chain links TRBV18 with TRBJ1-1; D is undetermined. The ends were cut back, 3 bases at V and 7 bases at J, with 15 bases in the middle. CDR1 KGHSH and CDR2 LQKENI come from the germline V gene. There are 14 residues in the CDR3. CDR3 DNA: TGTGCCAGCTCACCTGAACACGGGTCGGGTGAAGCTTTCTTT. It is translated as CASSPEHGSGEAFF.

The CDR3 here is CASSIREGETQYF. CDR3 nucleotide sequence: TGTGCCAGTAGTATTAGGGAGGGTGAGACCCAGTACTTC. V usage is TRBV19 and J usage is TRBJ2-5; 7 bases fit TRBD2. Germline CDR1 is LNHDA and CDR2 is SQIVND (reference sequence). V was pared by 3 bases and J by 5 bases, with 3 bases of the junction left unmatched. The CDR3 is 13 amino acids.

The rearrangement uses TRBV12-3 or TRBV12-4 and TRBJ1-5; a possible D gene is TRBD1 (6 bases). CDR3 size: 13 residues. V was pared by 3 bases and J by 4 bases, with 7 bases between. The CDR3 loop is CASSFRGNQPQHF. The DNA for the CDR3 is TGTGCCAGCAGTTTTAGGGGGAATCAGCCCCAGCATTTT.

This clone was seen once. This sequence joins TRBV3-1 (or the pseudogene TRBV3-2) and TRBJ2-3; possibly TRBD2 for D (6 bases). Germline V gives CDR1 LGHDT, CDR2 YNNKEL (reference sequence). Trimming removed 1 base from V and 5 bases from J, with 13 bases in between. The CDR3 loop spans 15 amino acids. The CDR3 sequence: CASSQVTGAVDTQYF. DNA of the CDR3: TGTGCCAGCAGCCAAGTTACGGGAGCGGTAGATACGCAGTATTTT.

The V gene is TRBV24-1, the J gene TRBJ2-3, with D perhaps matching TRBD1 (6 bases). V lost 6 bases and J lost 1, with 13 bases in between. Germline V gives CDR1 KGHDR, CDR2 SFDVKD. There are 15 residues in the CDR3. The CDR3 nucleotides are TGTGCCACCAGTCCCGGGTGGGGGCGCACAGATACGCAGTATTTT. Its translation: CATSPGWGRTDTQYF.

This clone occurred once. The chain employs TRBV2 and TRBJ2-7; 9 nucleotides agree with TRBD1. The ends lost 3 bases at V and 6 bases at J; junction bases unmatched: 9. The CDR3 loop spans 15 amino acids. The V gene's germline CDR1 is SNHLY and CDR2 FYNNEI. The CDR3 DNA follows: TGTGCCAGCAGTGATTCCGGGACAGGGCTAGGCGAGCAGTACTTC. This codes for CASSDSGTGLGEQYF.

This clone has a handful of counts. The V and J genes are TRBV7-6 and TRBJ1-3; D might be TRBD1 (6 bases). With 5 bases removed from V and 3 bases from J, the gap between germline ends came to 17 bases. The CDR3 sequence is 16 residues long. In germline, CDR1 is SGHVS, CDR2 FNYEAQ. This CDR3 reads CASSDPGHLIGNTIYF. In DNA form, the CDR3 reads TGTGCCAGCAGCGATCCGGGACACCTGATTGGAAACACCATATATTTT. Combining the CDR3 with reference TRBV7-6 and TRBJ1-3 gives the whole variable domain GAGVSQSPRYKVTKRGQDVALRCDPISGHVSLYWYRQALGQGPEFLTYFNYEAQQDKSGLPNDRFSAERPEGSISTLTIQRTEQRDSAMYRCASSDPGHLIGNTIYFGEGSWLTVV.

This clone turned up a few times. This chain uses TRBV5-1 with TRBJ1-2; maybe TRBD1 (6 bases). V lost 0 bases to trimming and J lost 4 bases, with 13 bases between them. The germline gives CDR1 SGHRS, CDR2 YFSETQ. The CDR3 extends over 15 amino acids. The CDR3 DNA reads TGCGCCAGCAGCTTGGAAATAACGACAGGCTATGGCTACACCTTC. Translating gives CASSLEITTGYGYTF. Using reference TRBV5-1 and TRBJ1-2 for the parts outside the CDR3, the full variable domain is KAGVTQTPRYLIKTRGQQVTLSCSPISGHRSVSWYQQTPGQGLQFLFEYFSETQRNKGNFPGRFSGRQFSNSRSEMNVSTLELGDSALYLCASSLEITTGYGYTFGSGTRLTVV.

The CDR3 DNA follows: TGCGCCAGCAGCCAATTTTCAGCGACTAGCGGGGCCGCCTCTGGGGCCAACGTCCTGACTTTC. This translates into CASSQFSATSGAASGANVLTF. This chain connects TRBV4-1 to TRBJ2-6, with 11 bases lining up with TRBD2. The trim removed 2 bases at V and 0 bases at J, leaving 12 bases unmatched. The CDR3 is made up of 21 amino acids. Germline CDR1 MGHRA, CDR2 YSYEKL.

The chain joins TRBV5-1 to TRBJ1-1, with 7 bases matching TRBD1. Germline CDR1 reads SGHRS; CDR2 reads YFSETQ. The CDR3 extends over 15 amino acids. V dropped 3 bases and J dropped 2; count of bases not matched to a gene: 7. This CDR3 reads CASSYAGQANTEAFF. The DNA for the CDR3 is TGCGCCAGCAGCTATGCAGGACAGGCCAACACTGAAGCTTTCTTT.

The V call is TRBV6-5, the J call TRBJ1-6, with 10 bases matching TRBD1. Germline CDR1 and CDR2: MNHEY and SVGAGI. Trimming cost V 8 bases and J 9 bases; bases outside gene matches: 7. The CDR3 extends over 14 amino acids. Written as DNA, the CDR3 is TGTGCCAGCCGACGGGACAGGGGAGGTTCACCCCTCCACTTT. Translating it yields CASRRDRGGSPLHF.

Details on this clone: The same CDR3 arises from other DNA sequences in this sample as well. The chain joins TRBV19 to TRBJ2-1; 11 positions match TRBD2. Germline-derived CDR1 and CDR2 are LNHDA and SQIVND (reference sequence). V trimming: 1 base; J trimming: 6 bases; junction bases outside the gene matches: 2. CDR3 length equals 15 residues. The CDR3 is CASSIGSGRGNEQFF. CDR3 DNA: TGTGCCAGTAGTATAGGTAGCGGGAGGGGCAATGAGCAGTTCTTC.

The V and J genes are TRBV5-1 and TRBJ2-3; D possibly corresponds to TRBD2 (5 bases). V lost 2 bases and J lost 4, with 14 bases in between. CDR1 and CDR2 (germline): SGHRS, YFSETQ. The CDR3 has 15 residues. DNA of the CDR3: TGCGCCAGCAGCTTCGGGCAGGCCGGGGCAGATACGCAGTATTTT. Its protein is CASSFGQAGADTQYF. Full variable domain (outside the CDR3, taken from reference TRBV5-1 and TRBJ2-3): KAGVTQTPRYLIKTRGQQVTLSCSPISGHRSVSWYQQTPGQGLQFLFEYFSETQRNKGNFPGRFSGRQFSNSRSEMNVSTLELGDSALYLCASSFGQAGADTQYFGPGTRLTVL.

The rearrangement uses TRBV2 and TRBJ2-1; D remains ambiguous. V lost 5 bases, J lost 10 bases, and 12 bases lay in between. The length of the CDR3 is 12 residues. The germline V gene has CDR1 SNHLY and CDR2 FYNNEI. Here the CDR3 reads CASSQGPGEQFF. Written as DNA, the CDR3 is TGTGCCAGCAGTCAAGGCCCCGGGGAGCAGTTCTTC.

The rearrangement uses TRBV4-1 and TRBJ1-2; 12 nucleotides agree with TRBD1. This CDR3 region has 16 residues. Germline CDR1 is MGHRA and CDR2 is YSYEKL. V was clipped by 0 bases and J by 6 bases; unmatched bases: 5. CDR3 sequence reads: CASSQDRGQGANGYTF. CDR3 nucleotides: TGCGCCAGCAGCCAAGATCGGGGACAGGGGGCGAATGGCTACACCTTC.

The chain is built from TRBV19 and TRBJ2-1; D uncertain. Germline assignment: CDR1 LNHDA and CDR2 SQIVND (reference sequence). This CDR3 has 14 amino acids. The V end lost 5 bases, the J end lost 0 bases, and 8 bases lay between the germline ends. CDR3 region: CASSAPGSYNEQFF. CDR3 sequence (DNA): TGTGCCAGTAGTGCCCCGGGCTCCTACAATGAGCAGTTCTTC.